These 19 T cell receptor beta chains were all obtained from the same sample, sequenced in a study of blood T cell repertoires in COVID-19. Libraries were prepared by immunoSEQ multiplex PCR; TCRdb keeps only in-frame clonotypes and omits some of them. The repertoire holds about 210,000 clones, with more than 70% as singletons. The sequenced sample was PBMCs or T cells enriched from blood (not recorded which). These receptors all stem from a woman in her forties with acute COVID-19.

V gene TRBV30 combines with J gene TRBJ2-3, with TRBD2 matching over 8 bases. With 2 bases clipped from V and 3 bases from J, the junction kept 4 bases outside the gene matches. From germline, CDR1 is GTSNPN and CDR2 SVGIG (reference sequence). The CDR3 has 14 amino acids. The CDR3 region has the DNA TGTGCCTGGAGTCGGGGCGGGGGGACAGATACGCAGTATTTT. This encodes CAWSRGGGTDTQYF.

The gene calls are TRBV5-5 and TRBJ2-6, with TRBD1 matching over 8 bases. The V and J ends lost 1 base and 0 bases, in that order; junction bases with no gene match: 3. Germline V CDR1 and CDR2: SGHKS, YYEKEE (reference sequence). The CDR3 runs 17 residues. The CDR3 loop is CASSLYRGISGANVLTF. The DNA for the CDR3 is TGTGCCAGCAGCTTGTACAGGGGGATCTCTGGGGCCAACGTCCTGACTTTC.

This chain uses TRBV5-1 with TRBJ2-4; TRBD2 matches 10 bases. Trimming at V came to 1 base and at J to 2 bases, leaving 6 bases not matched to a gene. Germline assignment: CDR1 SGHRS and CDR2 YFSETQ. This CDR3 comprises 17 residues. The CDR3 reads CASSLSGGAASKNIQYF. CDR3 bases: TGCGCCAGCAGCTTGAGCGGGGGGGCCGCGTCCAAAAACATTCAGTACTTC.

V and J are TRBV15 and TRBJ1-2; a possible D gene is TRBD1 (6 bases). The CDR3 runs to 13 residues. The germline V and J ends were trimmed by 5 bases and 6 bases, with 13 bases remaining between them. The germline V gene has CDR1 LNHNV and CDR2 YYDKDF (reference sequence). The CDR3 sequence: CATSPGRGDGYTF. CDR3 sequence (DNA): TGTGCCACCAGCCCTGGCAGGGGTGATGGCTACACCTTC.

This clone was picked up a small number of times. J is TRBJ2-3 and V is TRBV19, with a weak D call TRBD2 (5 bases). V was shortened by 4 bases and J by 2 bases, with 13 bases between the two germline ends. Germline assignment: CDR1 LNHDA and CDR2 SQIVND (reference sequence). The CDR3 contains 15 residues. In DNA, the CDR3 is TGTGCCAGTAGTAATTTTCCGGGAAACACAGATACGCAGTATTTT. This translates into CASSNFPGNTDTQYF.

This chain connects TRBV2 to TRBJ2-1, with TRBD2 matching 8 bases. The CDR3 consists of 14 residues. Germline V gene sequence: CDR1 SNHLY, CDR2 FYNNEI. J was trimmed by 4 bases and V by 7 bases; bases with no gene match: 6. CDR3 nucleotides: TGTGCCAGCATTTCGGGGGGGCAGTACAATGAGCAGTTCTTC. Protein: CASISGGQYNEQFF.

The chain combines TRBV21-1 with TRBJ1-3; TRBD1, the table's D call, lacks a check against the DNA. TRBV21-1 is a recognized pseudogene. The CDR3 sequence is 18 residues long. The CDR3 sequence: CASSTPSRQGSSGNTIYF. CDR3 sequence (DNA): TGTGCCAGCAGCACCCCCTCCCGACAGGGATCTTCTGGAAACACCATATATTTT.

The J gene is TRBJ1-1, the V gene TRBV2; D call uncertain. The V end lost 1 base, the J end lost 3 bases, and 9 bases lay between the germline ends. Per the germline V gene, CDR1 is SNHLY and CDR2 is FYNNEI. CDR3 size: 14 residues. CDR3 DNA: TGTGCCAGCAGTGAAGTCGGGTTGTACACTGAAGCTTTCTTT. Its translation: CASSEVGLYTEAFF.

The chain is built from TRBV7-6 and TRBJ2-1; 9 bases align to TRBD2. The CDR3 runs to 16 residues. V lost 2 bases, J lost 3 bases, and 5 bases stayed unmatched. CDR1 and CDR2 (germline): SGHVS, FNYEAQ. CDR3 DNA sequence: TGTGCCAGCAGCTTATTCAGCGGGGGGCTCTACAATGAGCAGTTCTTC. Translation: CASSLFSGGLYNEQFF.

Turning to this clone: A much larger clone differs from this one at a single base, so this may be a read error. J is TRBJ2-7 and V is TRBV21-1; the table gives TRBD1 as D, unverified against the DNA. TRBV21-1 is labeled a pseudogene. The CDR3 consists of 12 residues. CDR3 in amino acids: CASSKTGDEQYF. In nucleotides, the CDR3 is TGTGCCAGCAGCAAAACAGGGGACGAGCAGTACTTC.

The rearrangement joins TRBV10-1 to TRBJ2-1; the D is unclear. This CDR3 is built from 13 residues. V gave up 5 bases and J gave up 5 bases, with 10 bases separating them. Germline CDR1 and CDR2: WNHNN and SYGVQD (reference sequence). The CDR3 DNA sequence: TGCGCCAGCAGTCGAGGAAATAACAATGAGCAGTTCTTC. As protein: CASSRGNNNEQFF.

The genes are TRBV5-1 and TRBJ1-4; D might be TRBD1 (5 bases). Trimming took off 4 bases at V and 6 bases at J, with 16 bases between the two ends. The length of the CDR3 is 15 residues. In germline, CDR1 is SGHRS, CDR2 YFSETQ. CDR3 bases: TGCGCCAGCAGCCCCGACCGGCCGGGGGATGAAAAACTGTTTTTT. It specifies CASSPDRPGDEKLFF.

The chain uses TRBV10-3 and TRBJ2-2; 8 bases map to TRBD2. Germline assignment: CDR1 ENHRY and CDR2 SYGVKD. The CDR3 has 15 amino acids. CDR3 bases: TGTGTCCTCCCCCAACTAGCGGAGTACACCGGGGAGCTGTTTTTT. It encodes CVLPQLAEYTGELFF.

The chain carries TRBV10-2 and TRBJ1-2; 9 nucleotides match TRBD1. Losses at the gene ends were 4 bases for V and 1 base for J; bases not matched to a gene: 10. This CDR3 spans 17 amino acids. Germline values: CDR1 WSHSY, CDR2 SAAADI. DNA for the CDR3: TGCGCCAGCAGTGGACGTCCACAGGGGGCGAATAACTATGGCTACACCTTC. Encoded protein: CASSGRPQGANNYGYTF.

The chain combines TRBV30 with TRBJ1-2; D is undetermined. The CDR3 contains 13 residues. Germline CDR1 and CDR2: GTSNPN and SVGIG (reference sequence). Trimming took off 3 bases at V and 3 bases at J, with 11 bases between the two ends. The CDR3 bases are TGTGCCTGGAGAACCGGGAAAGACTATGGCTACACCTTC. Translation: CAWRTGKDYGYTF. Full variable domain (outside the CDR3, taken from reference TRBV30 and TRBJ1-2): SQTIHQWPATLVQPVGSPLSLECTVEGTSNPNLYWYRQAAGRGLQLLFYSVGIGQISSEVPQNLSASRPQDRQFILSSKKLLLSDSGFYLCAWRTGKDYGYTFGSGTRLTVV.

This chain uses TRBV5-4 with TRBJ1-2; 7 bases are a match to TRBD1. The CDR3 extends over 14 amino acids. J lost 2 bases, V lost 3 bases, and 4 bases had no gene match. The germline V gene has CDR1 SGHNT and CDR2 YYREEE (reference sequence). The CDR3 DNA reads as TGTGCCAGCAGCTCAGCGACAGGGAACTATGGCTACACCTTC. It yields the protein CASSSATGNYGYTF.

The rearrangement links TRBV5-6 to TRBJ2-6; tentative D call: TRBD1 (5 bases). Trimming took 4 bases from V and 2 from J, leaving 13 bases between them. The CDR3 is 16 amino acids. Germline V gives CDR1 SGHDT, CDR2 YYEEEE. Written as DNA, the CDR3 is TGTGCCAGCAGCGATCAGGGTGCGGCTGGGGCCAACGTCCTGACTTTC. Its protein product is CASSDQGAAGANVLTF. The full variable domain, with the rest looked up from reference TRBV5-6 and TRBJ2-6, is DAGVTQSPTHLIKTRGQQVTLRCSPKSGHDTVSWYQQALGQGPQFIFQYYEEEERQRGNFPDRFSGHQFPNYSSELNVNALLLGDSALYLCASSDQGAAGANVLTFGAGSRLTVL.

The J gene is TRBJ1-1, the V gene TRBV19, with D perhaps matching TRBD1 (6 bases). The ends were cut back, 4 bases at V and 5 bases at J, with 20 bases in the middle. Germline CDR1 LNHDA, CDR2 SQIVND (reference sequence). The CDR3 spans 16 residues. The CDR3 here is CASSTALGGGRTEAFF. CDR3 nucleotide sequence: TGTGCCAGTAGTACCGCCCTCGGGGGGGGGCGGACTGAAGCTTTCTTT.

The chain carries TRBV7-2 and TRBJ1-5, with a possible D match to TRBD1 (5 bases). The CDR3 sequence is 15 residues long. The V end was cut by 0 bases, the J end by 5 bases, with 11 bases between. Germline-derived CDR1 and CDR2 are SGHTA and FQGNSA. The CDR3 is CASSLALGGDQPQHF. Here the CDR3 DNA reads TGTGCCAGCAGCTTAGCGCTTGGAGGGGATCAGCCCCAGCATTTT.